The 17 T cell receptor beta chains listed next were all sequenced from one sample in a study of identical twins. Each CDR3 protein gets one entry after TCRdb re-called the 5' RACE reads with MiXCR. The repertoire holds around 1.7 million distinct CDR3 sequences, with about 31% as singletons. Sequenced: cord blood. The receptors derive from a newborn girl in good health.

The rearrangement uses TRBV5-1 and TRBJ2-3; 12 nucleotides agree with TRBD2. Germline values: CDR1 SGHRS, CDR2 YFSETQ. Trimming cost V 4 bases and J 0 bases; bases outside gene matches: 6. There are 17 residues in the CDR3. CDR3 region: CASSPPGLAGSTDTQYF. The CDR3 DNA is TGCGCCAGCAGCCCCCCAGGACTAGCGGGGAGCACAGATACGCAGTATTTT.

This rearrangement joins TRBV12-3 or TRBV12-4 to TRBJ1-4; D may be TRBD1 (5 bases). This CDR3 is built from 15 residues. Between the trimmed V and J ends, which lost 5 bases and 3 bases, there was a span of 13 bases. The CDR3 here is CASSPRRGPNEKLFF. CDR3 nucleotide sequence: TGTGCCAGCAGTCCTCGCCGGGGCCCTAATGAAAAACTGTTTTTT.

With respect to this clonotype: Germline and junction disagree at one end, which may indicate a read error. This sequence joins TRBV27 and TRBJ2-4; 9 nucleotides align to TRBD1. The J call may be mistaken, given a closer DNA end match to TRBJ2-7. Germline CDR1 and CDR2: MNHEY and SMNVEV (reference sequence). The CDR3 is 13 residues long. The CDR3 reads CTSSWDRESEQYF. Written as DNA, the CDR3 is TGTACCAGCAGCTGGGACAGGGAAAGCGAGCAGTACTTC.

The chain joins TRBV10-3 to TRBJ1-2; 8 bases fit TRBD1. The CDR3 consists of 13 residues. Germline-derived CDR1 and CDR2 are ENHRY and SYGVKD. V was clipped by 5 bases and J by 6 bases; unmatched bases: 5. The CDR3 sequence: CAISSDRGNGYTF. The CDR3 DNA is TGTGCCATCAGTAGCGACAGGGGCAATGGCTACACCTTC.

The chain is built from TRBV11-2 and TRBJ1-6, with D hard to call. V lost 3 bases and J lost 13, with 16 bases in between. The length of the CDR3 is 14 residues. Germline V gives CDR1 SGHAT, CDR2 FQNNGV. CDR3 amino acids: CASSLRQGPIPLHF. The CDR3 DNA reads as TGTGCCAGCAGCTTGCGGCAAGGACCGATCCCCCTCCACTTT.

This clonotype has just a few counts. One end of the junction varies from germline; a read error may be responsible. J is TRBJ2-3 and V is TRBV11-2; 7 bases agree with TRBD1. Germline V gene data show CDR1 as SGHAT and CDR2 as FQNNGV. The CDR3 runs to 15 residues. The CDR3 reads CASSLVGGVADTQYF. CDR3 DNA sequence: TGTGCCAGTAGCTTGGTAGGGGGCGTCGCCGATACGCAGTATTTT.

The V and J genes are TRBV28 and TRBJ1-5; D is perhaps TRBD1 (6 bases). The germline V gene encodes CDR1 MDHEN and CDR2 SYDVKM. The CDR3 has 13 amino acids. The V gene lost 5 bases and the J gene lost 7 bases, with 12 bases spanning the gap. The chain's CDR3 is CASSMDRRQPQHF. The DNA for the CDR3 is TGTGCCAGCAGTATGGACAGACGCCAGCCCCAGCATTTT.

The chain carries TRBV5-1 and TRBJ2-6; TRBD1 is a possible D gene (6 bases). The CDR3 length is 16 residues. V was clipped by 3 bases and J by 0 bases, with 10 bases between them. CDR1 and CDR2 from the germline V gene are SGHRS and YFSETQ. The CDR3 here is CASSYQTGSGANVLTF. In DNA form, the CDR3 reads TGCGCCAGCAGCTACCAGACAGGCTCTGGGGCCAACGTCCTGACTTTC.

The rearrangement uses TRBV12-3 or TRBV12-4 and TRBJ2-1; no reliable D call. The CDR3 contains 13 residues. V was pared by 2 bases and J by 10 bases, with 12 bases between. CDR3 protein: CASSLCEGCEQFF. The CDR3 DNA reads TGTGCCAGCAGTTTATGCGAAGGCTGCGAGCAGTTCTTC.

A few counts support this clonotype. The chain uses TRBV12-3 or TRBV12-4 and TRBJ2-3; weak D call: TRBD1 (6 bases). CDR3 size: 17 residues. Trimming removed 4 bases from V and 2 bases from J, with 19 bases in between. The CDR3 region is CASSSWKQGPPTDTQYF. The CDR3 bases are TGTGCCAGCAGTTCATGGAAACAGGGCCCCCCCACAGATACGCAGTATTTT.

This clonotype has a count of ten or more. V gene TRBV3-1 combines with J gene TRBJ2-7; 7 bases line up with TRBD2. The V and J ends lost 2 bases and 3 bases, in that order; junction bases with no gene match: 1. The CDR3 totals 13 residues. Germline V gene lookup returns CDR1 LGHDT and CDR2 YNNKEL (reference sequence). In DNA, the CDR3 is TGTGCCAGCAGCCAATCGGGGGGCTACGAGCAGTACTTC. Translation gives CASSQSGGYEQYF.

V and J are TRBV6-1 and TRBJ2-1; 14 positions match TRBD2. Per germline, CDR1 MNHNS and CDR2 SASEGT. V dropped 6 bases and J dropped 4; count of bases not matched to a gene: 8. The CDR3 is made up of 17 amino acids. The chain's CDR3 is CASRRRGLAGVYNEQFF. The CDR3 DNA follows: TGTGCCAGCAGACGAAGGGGACTAGCGGGGGTTTACAATGAGCAGTTCTTC.

In regard to this clonotype: One end of the junction is discordant with germline, which a read error may explain. V is TRBV9 and J is TRBJ2-7, with TRBD2 matching over 14 bases. Germline assignment: CDR1 SGDLS and CDR2 YYNGEE. The CDR3 extends over 17 amino acids. CDR3 region: CAGSVGTSGRGSYEQYF. CDR3 coding DNA: TGTGCCGGCAGCGTAGGGACTAGCGGGAGAGGCTCCTACGAGCAGTACTTC.

The chain combines TRBV28 with TRBJ2-1; 11 bases line up with TRBD2. The CDR3 has 16 amino acids. The junction had 8 bases not matched to a gene; V was cut back by 6 bases and J by 4 bases. CDR1 and CDR2 (germline): MDHEN, SYDVKM. The CDR3 nucleotides are TGTGCCAGCAGATCTAATCTAGCGGGAGGATACAATGAGCAGTTCTTC. Its translation is CASRSNLAGGYNEQFF.

Points on this clonotype: Its ends do not fully match the called genes, so a read error is possible. This chain uses TRBV7-2 with TRBJ2-1; 7 bases fit TRBD2. Germline lookup yields CDR1 SGHTA and CDR2 FQGNSA. This CDR3 contains 16 residues. Here the CDR3 DNA reads TGTGCCAGCAGCGTAGCGAGGCTAGCGGCCTACAATGAGCAGTTCTTC. It encodes CASSVARLAAYNEQFF.

This clonotype has at least ten counts. The V and J genes are TRBV29-1 and TRBJ2-7; 8 positions agree with TRBD1. V lost 6 bases to trimming and J lost 2 bases; unmatched junction nucleotides: 0. CDR1 is SQVTM and CDR2 is ANQGSEA in the germline V gene. The CDR3 covers 11 residues. The CDR3 DNA is TGCAGCGTGACAGGGGCCTACGAGCAGTACTTC. Protein: CSVTGAYEQYF.

The chain couples TRBV10-3 to TRBJ2-7; 9 nucleotides agree with TRBD1. The CDR3 contains 13 residues. The ends lost 6 bases at V and 1 base at J; junction bases unmatched: 1. The V gene's germline CDR1 is ENHRY and CDR2 SYGVKD. CDR3 coding DNA: TGTGCCATCAGGGGGACAGGGTCCTACGAGCAGTACTTC. Translating it yields CAIRGTGSYEQYF.